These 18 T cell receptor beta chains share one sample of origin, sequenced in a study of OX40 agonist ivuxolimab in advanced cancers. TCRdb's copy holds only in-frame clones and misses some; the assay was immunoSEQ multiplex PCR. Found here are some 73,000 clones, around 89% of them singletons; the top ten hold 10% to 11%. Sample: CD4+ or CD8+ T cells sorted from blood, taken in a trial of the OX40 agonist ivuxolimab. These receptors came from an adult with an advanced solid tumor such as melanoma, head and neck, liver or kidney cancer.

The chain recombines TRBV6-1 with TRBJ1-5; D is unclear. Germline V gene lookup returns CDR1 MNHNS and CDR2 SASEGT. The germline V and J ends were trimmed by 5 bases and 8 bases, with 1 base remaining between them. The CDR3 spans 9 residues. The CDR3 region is CASSKPQHF. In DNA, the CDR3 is TGTGCCAGCAGTAAGCCCCAGCATTTT.

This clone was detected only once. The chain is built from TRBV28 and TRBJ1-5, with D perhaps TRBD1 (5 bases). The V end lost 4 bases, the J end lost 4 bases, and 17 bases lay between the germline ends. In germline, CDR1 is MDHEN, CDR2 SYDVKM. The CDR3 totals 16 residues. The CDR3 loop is CASSYGTLWGNQPQHF. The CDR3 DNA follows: TGTGCCAGCAGTTACGGGACTTTATGGGGGAATCAGCCCCAGCATTTT.

As DNA, the CDR3 is TGTGCCAGCAGACCGGGACTAGCGGTATACGAGCAGTACTTC. It specifies CASRPGLAVYEQYF. This chain links TRBV6-1 with TRBJ2-7, with TRBD2 identical over 11 bases. Per the germline V gene, CDR1 is MNHNS and CDR2 is SASEGT. The CDR3 covers 14 residues. The junction had 5 bases not matched to a gene; V was cut back by 6 bases and J by 4 bases.

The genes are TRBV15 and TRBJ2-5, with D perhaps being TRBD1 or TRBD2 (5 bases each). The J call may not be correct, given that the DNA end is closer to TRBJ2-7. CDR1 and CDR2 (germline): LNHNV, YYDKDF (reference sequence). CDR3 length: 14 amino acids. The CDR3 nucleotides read TGTGCCACCAGGGACGAACCGGGGCCCTACGAGCAGTACTTC. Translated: CATRDEPGPYEQYF.

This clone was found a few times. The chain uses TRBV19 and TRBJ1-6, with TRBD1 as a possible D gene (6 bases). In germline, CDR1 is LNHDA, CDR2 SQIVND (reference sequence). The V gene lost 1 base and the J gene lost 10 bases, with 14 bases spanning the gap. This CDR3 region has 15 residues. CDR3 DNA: TGTGCCAGTAGTATAGCAGGGACAATGGAATCACCCCTCCACTTT. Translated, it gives CASSIAGTMESPLHF.

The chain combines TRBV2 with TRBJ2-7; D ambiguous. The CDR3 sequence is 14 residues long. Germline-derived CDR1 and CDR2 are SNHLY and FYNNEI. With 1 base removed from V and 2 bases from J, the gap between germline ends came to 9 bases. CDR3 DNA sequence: TGTGCCAGCAGTGAAGTAGGAACTGCCTACGAGCAGTACTTC. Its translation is CASSEVGTAYEQYF.

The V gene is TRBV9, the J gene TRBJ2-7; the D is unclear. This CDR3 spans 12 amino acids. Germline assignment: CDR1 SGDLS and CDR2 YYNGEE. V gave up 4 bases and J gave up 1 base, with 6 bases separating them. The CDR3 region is CASSSSSYEQYF. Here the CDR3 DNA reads TGTGCCAGCAGCTCATCGTCCTACGAGCAGTACTTC. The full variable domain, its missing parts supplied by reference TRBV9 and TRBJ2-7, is DSGVTQTPKHLITATGQRVTLRCSPRSGDLSVYWYQQSLDQGLQFLIQYYNGEERAKGNILERFSAQQFPDLHSELNLSSLELGDSALYFCASSSSSYEQYFGPGTRLTVT.

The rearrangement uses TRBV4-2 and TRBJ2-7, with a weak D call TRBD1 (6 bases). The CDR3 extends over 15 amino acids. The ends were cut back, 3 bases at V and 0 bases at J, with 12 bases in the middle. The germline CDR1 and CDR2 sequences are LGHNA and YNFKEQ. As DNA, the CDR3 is TGTGCCAGCAGCCACAATAGGGGGACCTCCTACGAGCAGTACTTC. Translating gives CASSHNRGTSYEQYF.

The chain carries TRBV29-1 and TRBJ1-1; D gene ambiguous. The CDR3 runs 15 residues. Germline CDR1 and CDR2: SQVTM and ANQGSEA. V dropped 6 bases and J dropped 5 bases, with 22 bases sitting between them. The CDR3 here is CSVSKPGELDTEAFF. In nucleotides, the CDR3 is TGCAGCGTGTCAAAACCGGGCGAGTTAGATACTGAAGCTTTCTTT.

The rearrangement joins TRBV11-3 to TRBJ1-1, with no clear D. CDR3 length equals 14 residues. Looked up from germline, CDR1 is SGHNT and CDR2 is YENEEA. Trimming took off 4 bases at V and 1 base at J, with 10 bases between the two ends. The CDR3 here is CASSWVGGNTEAFF. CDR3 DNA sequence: TGTGCCAGCAGCTGGGTGGGTGGGAACACTGAAGCTTTCTTT.

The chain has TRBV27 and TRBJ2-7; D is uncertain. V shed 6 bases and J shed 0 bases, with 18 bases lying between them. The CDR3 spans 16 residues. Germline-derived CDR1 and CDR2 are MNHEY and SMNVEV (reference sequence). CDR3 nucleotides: TGTGCCAGCAGCCCAGCCCCACAGAACCCCTCCTACGAGCAGTACTTC. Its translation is CASSPAPQNPSYEQYF.

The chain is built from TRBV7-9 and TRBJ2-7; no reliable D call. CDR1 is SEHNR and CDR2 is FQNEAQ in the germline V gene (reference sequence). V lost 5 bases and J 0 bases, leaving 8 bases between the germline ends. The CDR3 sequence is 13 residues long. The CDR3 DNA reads TGTGCCAGCAGCGGGCCGACCTCCTACGAGCAGTACTTC. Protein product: CASSGPTSYEQYF.

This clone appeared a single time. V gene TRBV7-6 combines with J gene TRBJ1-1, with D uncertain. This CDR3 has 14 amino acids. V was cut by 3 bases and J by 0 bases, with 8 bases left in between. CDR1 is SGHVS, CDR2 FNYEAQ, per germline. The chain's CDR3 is CASSLGQVNTEAFF. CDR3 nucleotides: TGTGCCAGCAGCTTGGGTCAGGTGAACACTGAAGCTTTCTTT.

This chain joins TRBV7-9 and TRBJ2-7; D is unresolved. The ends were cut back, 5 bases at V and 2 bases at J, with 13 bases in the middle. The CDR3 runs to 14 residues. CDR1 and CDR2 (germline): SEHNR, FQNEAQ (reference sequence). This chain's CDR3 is CASSPTGRPYEQYF. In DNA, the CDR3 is TGTGCCAGCAGCCCAACTGGGCGGCCCTACGAGCAGTACTTC.

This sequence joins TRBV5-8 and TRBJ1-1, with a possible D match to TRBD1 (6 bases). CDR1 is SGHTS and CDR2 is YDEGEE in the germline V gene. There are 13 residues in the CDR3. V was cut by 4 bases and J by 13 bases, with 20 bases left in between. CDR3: CASSIEGHPIGFF. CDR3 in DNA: TGTGCCAGCAGCATAGAGGGACACCCGATCGGTTTCTTT.

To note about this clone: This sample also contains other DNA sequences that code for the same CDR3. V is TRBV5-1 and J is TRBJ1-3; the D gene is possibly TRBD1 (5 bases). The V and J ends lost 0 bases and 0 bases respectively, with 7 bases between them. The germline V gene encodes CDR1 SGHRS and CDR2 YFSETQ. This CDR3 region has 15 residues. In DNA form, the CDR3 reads TGCGCCAGCAGCTTGGATGGGGGCTCTGGAAACACCATATATTTT. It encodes CASSLDGGSGNTIYF.

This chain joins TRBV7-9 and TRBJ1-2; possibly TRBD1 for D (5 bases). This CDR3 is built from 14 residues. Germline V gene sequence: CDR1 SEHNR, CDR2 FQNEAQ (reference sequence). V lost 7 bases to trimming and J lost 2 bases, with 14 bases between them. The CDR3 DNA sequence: TGTGCCAGCATTGGGGCGGCGTCCAACTATGGCTACACCTTC. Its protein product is CASIGAASNYGYTF.

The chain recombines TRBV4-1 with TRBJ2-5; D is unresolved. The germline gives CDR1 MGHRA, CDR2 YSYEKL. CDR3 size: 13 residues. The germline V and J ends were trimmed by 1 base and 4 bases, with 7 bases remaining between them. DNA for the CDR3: TGCGCCAGCAGCCAAGGAGGCATAGAGACCCAGTACTTC. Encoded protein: CASSQGGIETQYF.